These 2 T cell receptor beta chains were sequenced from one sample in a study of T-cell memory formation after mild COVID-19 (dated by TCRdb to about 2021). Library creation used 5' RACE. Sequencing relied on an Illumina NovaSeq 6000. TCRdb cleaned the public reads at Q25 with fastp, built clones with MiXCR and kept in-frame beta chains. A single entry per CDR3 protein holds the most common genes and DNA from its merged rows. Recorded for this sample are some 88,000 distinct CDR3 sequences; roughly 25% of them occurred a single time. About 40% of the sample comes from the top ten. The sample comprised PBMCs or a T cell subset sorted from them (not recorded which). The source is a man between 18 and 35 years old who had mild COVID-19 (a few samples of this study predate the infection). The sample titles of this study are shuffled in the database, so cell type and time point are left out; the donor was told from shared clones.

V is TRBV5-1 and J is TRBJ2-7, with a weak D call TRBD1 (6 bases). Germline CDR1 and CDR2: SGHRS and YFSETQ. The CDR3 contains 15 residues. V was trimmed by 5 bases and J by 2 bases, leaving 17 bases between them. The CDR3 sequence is CASSKYRQEPYEQYF. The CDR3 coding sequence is TGCGCCAGCAGTAAATACCGACAGGAGCCCTACGAGCAGTACTTC.

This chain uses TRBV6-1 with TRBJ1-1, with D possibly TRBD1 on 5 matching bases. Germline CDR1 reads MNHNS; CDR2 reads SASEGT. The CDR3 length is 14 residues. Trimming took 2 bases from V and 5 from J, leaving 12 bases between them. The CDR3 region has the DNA TGTGCCAGCAGTGAAACCCGACAGCTTACTGAAGCTTTCTTT. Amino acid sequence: CASSETRQLTEAFF.